This is a list of T cell receptor beta chains from one sample in a study of blood T cell repertoires in COVID-19. Sequencing used immunoSEQ multiplex PCR; TCRdb keeps in-frame clones, though not all of them. The sample consists of about 220,000 clones, approximately 84% of them appearing once. The specimen was peripheral blood. These receptors all come from a man aged 50-60 years who had recovered from COVID-19. Both conserved end residues are part of each CDR3. The D gene is left open where the match is weak. A clone size is listed for some rows: how often the clone was seen (once, few, many), or a class if it is expanded.

clone_size: NA; d_call: TRBD1; v_call: TRBV11-1; j_call: TRBJ1-1; cdr3_nt: TGTGCCAGCAGCCGTGTGACAGGGGGCACTGAAGCTTTCTTT; cdr3_aa: CASSRVTGGTEAFF
clone_size: NA; d_call: NA; v_call: TRBV12-3/TRBV12-4; j_call: TRBJ2-2; cdr3_nt: TGTGCCAGCAGTCAGGGGACCGGGGAGCTGTTTTTT; cdr3_aa: CASSQGTGELFF
clone_size: NA; d_call: NA; v_call: TRBV4-1; j_call: TRBJ1-3; cdr3_nt: TGCGCCAGCAGCCAAGATATTCGGGGGTTGGCTGGAAACACCATATATTTT; cdr3_aa: CASSQDIRGLAGNTIYF
clone_size: NA; d_call: NA; v_call: TRBV28; j_call: TRBJ1-3; cdr3_nt: TGTGCCAGCAGTTTATTATGGTACGGGGTTGGAAACACCATATATTTT; cdr3_aa: CASSLLWYGVGNTIYF
clone_size: few; d_call: TRBD2; v_call: TRBV27; j_call: TRBJ2-1; cdr3_nt: TGTGCCAGCAGCTTCCGAGGACTAGCGGGGACCAATGAGCAGTTCTTC; cdr3_aa: CASSFRGLAGTNEQFF
clone_size: NA; d_call: NA; v_call: TRBV27; j_call: TRBJ1-5; cdr3_nt: TGTGCCAGCAGTTTATCGTTTAGGGGGTCTCGGCAGCCCCAGCATTTT; cdr3_aa: CASSLSFRGSRQPQHF
clone_size: NA; d_call: NA; v_call: TRBV30; j_call: TRBJ1-3; cdr3_nt: TGTGCCTGGAGTAGGCAGGTGACTGGAAACACCATATATTTT; cdr3_aa: CAWSRQVTGNTIYF
clone_size: once; d_call: TRBD1; v_call: TRBV28; j_call: TRBJ2-7; cdr3_nt: TGTGCCAGCAGGCCCGCCGGACAGGGGGCCGTGCAGTACTTC; cdr3_aa: CASRPAGQGAVQYF
clone_size: NA; d_call: TRBD1; v_call: TRBV29-1; j_call: TRBJ2-7; cdr3_nt: TGCAGCGTTAGACAGGGCCCCTACGAGCAGTACTTC; cdr3_aa: CSVRQGPYEQYF
clone_size: NA; d_call: NA; v_call: TRBV5-1; j_call: TRBJ2-7; cdr3_nt: TGCGCCAGCAGCGCGTCGGGGGACTCATTATCCTACGAGCAGTACTTC; cdr3_aa: CASSASGDSLSYEQYF
clone_size: NA; d_call: NA; v_call: TRBV7-8; j_call: TRBJ1-4; cdr3_nt: TGTGCCAGCAGCTTTCTACAGGGTCTTAATGAAAAACTGTTTTTT; cdr3_aa: CASSFLQGLNEKLFF
clone_size: once; d_call: NA; v_call: TRBV6-5; j_call: TRBJ1-1; cdr3_nt: TGTGCCAGCAAAGGGGCCGGCACTGAAGCTTTCTTT; cdr3_aa: CASKGAGTEAFF
clone_size: NA; d_call: NA; v_call: TRBV28; j_call: TRBJ2-1; cdr3_nt: TGTGCCAGCAGAGCCCTAGCGACCTCCTACAATGAGCAGTTCTTC; cdr3_aa: CASRALATSYNEQFF
clone_size: NA; d_call: TRBD1; v_call: TRBV19; j_call: TRBJ1-3; cdr3_nt: TGTGCCAGTAGTATGCTTCCCGGGACAGCTGGAAACACCATATATTTT; cdr3_aa: CASSMLPGTAGNTIYF
clone_size: NA; d_call: TRBD2; v_call: TRBV24-1; j_call: TRBJ2-1; cdr3_nt: TGTGCCACCAGTGCCCCCTCCGGGACTAGCGGGAGCTATGAGCAGTTCTTC; cdr3_aa: CATSAPSGTSGSYEQFF
clone_size: NA; d_call: NA; v_call: TRBV29-1; j_call: TRBJ2-1; cdr3_nt: TGCAGCGTTGAAGGGTACTCAGGGAACCTACTCAATGAGCAGTTCTTC; cdr3_aa: CSVEGYSGNLLNEQFF
clone_size: once; d_call: NA; v_call: TRBV4-2; j_call: TRBJ1-1; cdr3_nt: TGTGCCAGCAGCCAAAGTCGCGCGGGGCGGGCGAACACTGAAGCTTTCTTT; cdr3_aa: CASSQSRAGRANTEAFF
clone_size: few; d_call: NA; v_call: TRBV5-6; j_call: TRBJ1-4; cdr3_nt: TGTGCCAGCAGTTACCGGCAGGGCGCTAATGAAAAACTGTTTTTT; cdr3_aa: CASSYRQGANEKLFF
clone_size: once; d_call: NA; v_call: TRBV29-1; j_call: TRBJ2-1; cdr3_nt: TGCAGCGTTGAGGGCCTAACTCCCGATGAGCAGTTCTTC; cdr3_aa: CSVEGLTPDEQFF
clone_size: once; d_call: TRBD2; v_call: TRBV29-1; j_call: TRBJ2-5; cdr3_nt: TGCAGCGTTGGGCAACCGGGACTAGCGGGAGCCCAAGAGACCCAGTACTTC; cdr3_aa: CSVGQPGLAGAQETQYF
clone_size: once; d_call: NA; v_call: TRBV2; j_call: TRBJ2-1; cdr3_nt: TGTGCCAGCAGTGAAGTCCGGCAGGGGGGCAATGAGCAGTTCTTC; cdr3_aa: CASSEVRQGGNEQFF
clone_size: NA; d_call: NA; v_call: TRBV18; j_call: TRBJ1-1; cdr3_nt: TGTGCCAGCTCACTCGGAGCAGGGGACACTGAAGCTTTCTTT; cdr3_aa: CASSLGAGDTEAFF
clone_size: NA; d_call: TRBD1; v_call: TRBV28; j_call: TRBJ2-7; cdr3_nt: TGTGCCAGCAGTTCATCCGGGACAGGAACCTACGAGCAGTACTTC; cdr3_aa: CASSSSGTGTYEQYF
clone_size: NA; d_call: TRBD2; v_call: TRBV19; j_call: TRBJ2-7; cdr3_nt: TGTGCCAGTGGGATGGGGAGCGGGAGTACTTACGAGCAGTACTTC; cdr3_aa: CASGMGSGSTYEQYF
clone_size: once; d_call: NA; v_call: TRBV27; j_call: TRBJ2-1; cdr3_nt: TGTGCCAGCAGCCCGGAGGGGAGGAAGGAGCAGTTCTTC; cdr3_aa: CASSPEGRKEQFF
clone_size: NA; d_call: TRBD1; v_call: TRBV28; j_call: TRBJ1-2; cdr3_nt: TGTGCCAGCACTCCGGGACAGTATTTTTATGGCTACACCTTC; cdr3_aa: CASTPGQYFYGYTF
clone_size: NA; d_call: TRBD1; v_call: TRBV10-3; j_call: TRBJ1-3; cdr3_nt: TGTGCCATGGCCCAGGGGGCAGGAAACACCATATATTTT; cdr3_aa: CAMAQGAGNTIYF
clone_size: NA; d_call: TRBD2; v_call: TRBV7-9; j_call: TRBJ2-3; cdr3_nt: TGTGCCAGCAGCCCCAGGACTAGCGGGAGGGCCAGAGATACGCAGTATTTT; cdr3_aa: CASSPRTSGRARDTQYF
clone_size: NA; d_call: NA; v_call: TRBV28; j_call: TRBJ2-7; cdr3_nt: TGTGCCAGCATCTCCGGAGGCCCAAGCTCCTACGAGCAGTACTTC; cdr3_aa: CASISGGPSSYEQYF
clone_size: NA; d_call: TRBD2; v_call: TRBV23-1; j_call: TRBJ2-3; cdr3_nt: TGCGCCAGCAGTCAATCGCCGTCCCGAGGGAGGGTCAATACGCAGTATTTT; cdr3_aa: CASSQSPSRGRVNTQYF